The next 6 T cell receptor beta chains were all read from a single sample in a study of vaccination effects on CD4 cells after COVID-19. Antigen-specific CD4+ T cells were expanded with viral peptide pools in the ViraFEST assay before sequencing. Having been cultured for 9 to 11 days, the cells underwent CD4+ T cell isolation. Participants were given two doses of BNT162b2 or mRNA-1273 vaccine. Libraries were prepared by immunoSEQ multiplex PCR; TCRdb keeps only in-frame clonotypes and omits some of them. Of roughly 41,000 clones in the sample, nearly 75% were seen once. No antigen has been assigned to these receptors. Sample: CD4+ T cells from PBMCs cultured with HCoV-OC43 spike peptides, taken after COVID-19 vaccination. Sample subset: HCoV-OC43 spike overlapping peptide pool stimulation. All receptors derive from a human donor who received a COVID-19 vaccine.

This chain connects TRBV18 to TRBJ1-2, with a tentative D call TRBD1 (6 bases). The germline gives CDR1 KGHSH, CDR2 LQKENI. The CDR3 loop spans 14 amino acids. V was trimmed by 5 bases and J by 2 bases, leaving 12 bases between them. CDR3 in DNA: TGTGCCAGCTCAGGGGGCAGGGGCAACTATGGCTACACCTTC. This encodes CASSGGRGNYGYTF.

The chain employs TRBV5-4 and TRBJ2-3; 7 nucleotides match TRBD2. With V trimmed by 0 bases and J by 3 bases, 4 bases remained unmatched. The CDR3 spans 15 residues. The V gene's germline CDR1 is SGHNT and CDR2 YYREEE (reference sequence). CDR3 residues: CASSLELASTDTQYF. The CDR3 DNA follows: TGTGCCAGCAGCTTGGAACTAGCGTCGACAGATACGCAGTATTTT.

The CDR3 is CASSPGLAGAGANVLTF. The CDR3 region has the DNA TGTGCCAGCTCACCGGGACTAGCGGGAGCTGGGGCCAACGTCCTGACTTTC. The chain carries TRBV18 and TRBJ2-6; 14 positions agree with TRBD2. V dropped 3 bases and J dropped 2; count of bases not matched to a gene: 0. The germline V gene has CDR1 KGHSH and CDR2 LQKENI. The CDR3 is 17 amino acids.

The chain carries TRBV6-1 and TRBJ1-1, with a weak D call TRBD1 (6 bases). Germline V gives CDR1 MNHNS, CDR2 SASEGT. This CDR3 is built from 14 residues. With 0 bases removed from V and 4 bases from J, the gap between germline ends came to 9 bases. In nucleotides, the CDR3 is TGTGCCAGCAGTGAAGCAGGGGGGCGCACTGAAGCTTTCTTT. This codes for CASSEAGGRTEAFF.

The chain couples TRBV11-3 to TRBJ2-3, with D unresolved. Germline values: CDR1 SGHNT, CDR2 YENEEA. Trimming left V 1 base short and J 7 bases short, with 6 bases between. CDR3 size: 12 residues. CDR3 loop: CASSLGQNTQYF. CDR3 DNA sequence: TGTGCCAGCAGCTTAGGTCAGAATACGCAGTATTTT.

The chain is built from TRBV11-2 and TRBJ2-1; 9 bases line up with TRBD2. The CDR3 is 13 residues long. Germline CDR1 is SGHAT and CDR2 is FQNNGV. V shed 8 bases and J 4 bases; nucleotides not matched to a gene: 3. The CDR3 here is CASSSGAYNEQFF. The CDR3 DNA follows: TGTGCCAGCTCTAGCGGGGCTTACAATGAGCAGTTCTTC.